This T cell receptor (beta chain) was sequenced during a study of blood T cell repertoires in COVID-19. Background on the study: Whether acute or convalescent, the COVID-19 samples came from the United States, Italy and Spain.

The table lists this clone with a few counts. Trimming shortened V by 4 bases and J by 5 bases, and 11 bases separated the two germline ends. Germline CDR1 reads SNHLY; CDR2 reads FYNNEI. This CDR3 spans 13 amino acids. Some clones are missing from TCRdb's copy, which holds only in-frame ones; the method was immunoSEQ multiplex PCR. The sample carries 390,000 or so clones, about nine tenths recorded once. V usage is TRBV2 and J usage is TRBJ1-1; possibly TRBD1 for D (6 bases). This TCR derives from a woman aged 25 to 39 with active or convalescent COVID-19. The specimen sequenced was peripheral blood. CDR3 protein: CASSGQVSTEAFF. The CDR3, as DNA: TGTGCCAGCAGTGGACAGGTTTCAACTGAAGCTTTCTTT. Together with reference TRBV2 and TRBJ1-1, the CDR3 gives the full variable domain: EPEVTQTPSHQVTQMGQEVILRCVPISNHLYFYWYRQILGQKVEFLVSFYNNEISEKSEIFDDQFSVERPDGSNFTLKIRSTKLEDSAMYFCASSGQVSTEAFFGQGTRLTVV.